This T cell receptor beta chain was identified during a study of T-cell reconstitution after alpha-beta-depleted transplantation in children. As it was prepared, the TCRbeta library received unique molecular identifiers. Using its own MiXCR run on the PCR reads, TCRdb lists one record per CDR3 protein. This sample has fewer than 550,000 distinct CDR3 sequences, with roughly 10% found just once. The sample holds a few counts of this clonotype. The sample was PBMCs, mostly from graft donor cells, taken 180 days after TCRalphabeta/CD19-depleted stem cell transplant. The source is a female patient between 2 and 15 years old who had a stem cell transplant for aplastic anemia, so the T cells may come from the graft donor.

The CDR3 sequence: CSVVRGPGQPQHF. As DNA, the CDR3 is TGCAGCGTTGTAAGAGGGCCCGGTCAGCCCCAGCATTTT. The chain has TRBV29-1 and TRBJ1-5; D gene unclear. V gave up 4 bases and J gave up 6 bases, with 13 bases separating them. The germline V gene has CDR1 SQVTM and CDR2 ANQGSEA. The CDR3 covers 13 residues. The full variable domain, with the rest looked up from reference TRBV29-1 and TRBJ1-5, is SAVISQKPSRDICQRGTSLTIQCQVDSQVTMMFWYRQQPGQSLTLIATANQGSEATYESGFVIDKFPISRPNLTFSTLTVSNMSPEDSSIYLCSVVRGPGQPQHFGDGTRLSIL.